The clone carrying this T cell receptor (beta chain) was counted at least ten times. The data stem from a study of patients and donors after allogeneic stem cell transplantation. TCRdb re-called the RT-PCR reads with MiXCR, one entry per CDR3 protein. The sample consists of fewer than 75,000 distinct CDR3 sequences, about an eighth of them appearing once. V was shortened by 7 bases and J by 11 bases, with 20 bases between the two germline ends. The CDR3 extends over 12 amino acids. The V gene's germline CDR1 is DFQATT and CDR2 SNEGSKA (reference sequence). Sequencing input: blood, either unsorted or a sorted T cell fraction (not recorded which). The chain combines TRBV20-1 with TRBJ1-1; D is unresolved. The TCR originated in a human donor who was either an allogeneic HSCT recipient or a stem cell or donor lymphocyte infusion donor (not recorded which). It is not recorded whose cells these are; they may come from a transplant donor. This CDR3 reads CSDTISGVGAFF. For the CDR3, the DNA is TGCAGTGACACAATCAGTGGGGTTGGGGCTTTCTTT.